A selection of T cell receptor beta chains follows, all from one sample in a study of vaccination effects on CD4 cells after COVID-19. Only in-frame clones appear in the TCRdb table, and some are missing; sequencing was by immunoSEQ multiplex PCR. The sample records tens of thousands of clones, 70% to 85% being singletons. Which antigens these TCRs recognize remains unknown. Specimen: CD4+ T cells from PBMCs cultured without peptide, collected after COVID-19 vaccination. The receptor set was obtained from a human donor who received a COVID-19 vaccine. Both conserved end residues are part of each CDR3. Fields, in order: J gene, clone size, D gene, V gene, CDR3 length, CDR3 DNA, CDR3 protein. A D gene is named only where the DNA matches it firmly. Clone sizes are given selectively: once, few, many, or a class where the clone is expanded.

>TRBJ1-2|.|.|TRBV30|13
TGTGCCTGGAGTGTACCGGGTTACTATGGCTACACCTTC
CAWSVPGYYGYTF
>TRBJ1-4|.|TRBD1|TRBV6-6|14
TGTGCCAGCAGTAGCGCAGGGGGCGCCGAAAAACTGTTTTTT
CASSSAGGAEKLFF
>TRBJ2-2|.|.|TRBV5-1|14
TGCGCCAGCCGGGGGCTCCTTGGGCCCGGGGAGCTGTTTTTT
CASRGLLGPGELFF
>TRBJ1-5|.|.|TRBV24-1|13
TGTGCCACCAGCGGGGGATGGAATCAGCCCCAGCATTTT
CATSGGWNQPQHF
>TRBJ1-1|.|.|TRBV10-2|14
TGCGCCAGCAGAATACAGGGTAGTGGCACTGAAGCTTTCTTT
CASRIQGSGTEAFF
>TRBJ2-3|.|TRBD2|TRBV4-1|14
TGCGCCAGCAGTCTAGCGGGGGCGAAAGATACGCAGTATTTT
CASSLAGAKDTQYF
>TRBJ2-3|.|.|TRBV2|12
TGTGCCAGCAGTGATCGGGGATGGACGCAGTATTTT
CASSDRGWTQYF
>TRBJ2-2|.|.|TRBV24-1|17
TGTGCCACCAGTGATTTGCCGGGCAGGGGCAACACCGGGGAGCTGTTTTTT
CATSDLPGRGNTGELFF
>TRBJ2-5|.|TRBD2|TRBV7-2|14
TGTGCCAGCAGCCCCGCTAGCGGCGTTGAGACCCAGTACTTC
CASSPASGVETQYF
>TRBJ2-5|.|.|TRBV9|14
TGTGCCAGCAGCCCCCGTCAGGGTCGGGAGACCCAGTACTTC
CASSPRQGRETQYF
>TRBJ2-2|.|TRBD2|TRBV6-2/TRBV6-3|16
TGTGCCAGCAGTTACCTAAGCGGGGGGGCCGGCGGGGAGCTGTTTTTT
CASSYLSGGAGGELFF
>TRBJ2-2|.|TRBD2|TRBV14|16
TGTGCCAGCAGCCAAGGGACTAGAATCTACACCGGGGAGCTGTTTTTT
CASSQGTRIYTGELFF
>TRBJ2-2|few|TRBD1|TRBV4-1|16
TGCGCCAGCAGGAAAGCCGGGACAGGGAACACCGGGGAGCTGTTTTTT
CASRKAGTGNTGELFF